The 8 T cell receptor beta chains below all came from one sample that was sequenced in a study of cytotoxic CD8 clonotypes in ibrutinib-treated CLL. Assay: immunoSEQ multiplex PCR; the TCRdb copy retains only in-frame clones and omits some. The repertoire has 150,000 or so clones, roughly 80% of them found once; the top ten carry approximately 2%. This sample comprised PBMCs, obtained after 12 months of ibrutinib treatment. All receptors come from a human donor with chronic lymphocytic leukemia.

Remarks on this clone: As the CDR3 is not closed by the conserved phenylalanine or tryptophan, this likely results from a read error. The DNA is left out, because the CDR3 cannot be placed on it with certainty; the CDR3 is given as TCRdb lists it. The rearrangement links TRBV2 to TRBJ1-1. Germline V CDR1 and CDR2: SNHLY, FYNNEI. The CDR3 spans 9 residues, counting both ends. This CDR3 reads CASSQSGRV.

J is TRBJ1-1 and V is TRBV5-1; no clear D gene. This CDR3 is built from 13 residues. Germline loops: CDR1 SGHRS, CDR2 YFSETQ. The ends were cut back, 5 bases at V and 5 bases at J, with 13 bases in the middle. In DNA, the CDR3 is TGCGCCAGCAGACAAGGCTTCGCGACTGAAGCTTTCTTT. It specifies CASRQGFATEAFF.

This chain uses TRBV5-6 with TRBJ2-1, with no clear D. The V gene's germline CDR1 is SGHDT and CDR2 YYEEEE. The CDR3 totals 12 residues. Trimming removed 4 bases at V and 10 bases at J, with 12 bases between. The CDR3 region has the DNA TGTGCCAGCAGCACCAGAACAAGGGAGCAGTTCTTC. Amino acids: CASSTRTREQFF.

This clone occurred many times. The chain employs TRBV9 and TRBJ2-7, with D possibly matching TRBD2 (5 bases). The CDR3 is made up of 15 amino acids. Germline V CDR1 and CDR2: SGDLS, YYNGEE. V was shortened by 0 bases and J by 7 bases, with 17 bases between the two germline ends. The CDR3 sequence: CASSVDPDWSREQYF. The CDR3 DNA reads TGTGCCAGCAGCGTAGACCCGGACTGGAGTAGGGAGCAGTACTTC.

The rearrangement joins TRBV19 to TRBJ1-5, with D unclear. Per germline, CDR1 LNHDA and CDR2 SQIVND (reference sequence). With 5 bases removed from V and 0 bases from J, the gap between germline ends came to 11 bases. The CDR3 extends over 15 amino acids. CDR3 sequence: CASSFFRNSNQPQHF. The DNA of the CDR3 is TGTGCCAGTAGTTTTTTCAGAAATAGCAATCAGCCCCAGCATTTT.

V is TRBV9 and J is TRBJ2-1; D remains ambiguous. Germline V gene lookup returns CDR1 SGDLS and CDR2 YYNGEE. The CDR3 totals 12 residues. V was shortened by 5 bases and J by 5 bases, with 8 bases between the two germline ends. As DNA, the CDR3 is TGTGCCAGCAGTGATGGGGACAATGAGCAGTTCTTC. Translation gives CASSDGDNEQFF.

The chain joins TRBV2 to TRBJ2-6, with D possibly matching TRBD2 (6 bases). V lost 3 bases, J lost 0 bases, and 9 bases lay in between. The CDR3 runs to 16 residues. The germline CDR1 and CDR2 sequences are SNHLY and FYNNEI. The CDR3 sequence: CASSEEGNSGANVLTF. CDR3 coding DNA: TGTGCCAGCAGTGAGGAGGGGAACTCTGGGGCCAACGTCCTGACTTTC. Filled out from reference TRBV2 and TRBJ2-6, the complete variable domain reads EPEVTQTPSHQVTQMGQEVILRCVPISNHLYFYWYRQILGQKVEFLVSFYNNEISEKSEIFDDQFSVERPDGSNFTLKIRSTKLEDSAMYFCASSEEGNSGANVLTFGAGSRLTVL.

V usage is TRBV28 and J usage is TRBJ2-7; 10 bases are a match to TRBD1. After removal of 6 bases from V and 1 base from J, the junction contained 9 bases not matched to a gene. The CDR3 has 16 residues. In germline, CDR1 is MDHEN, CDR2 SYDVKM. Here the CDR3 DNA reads TGTGCCAGCAGGGGTGGGGACAGGGGCTTATCCTACGAGCAGTACTTC. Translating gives CASRGGDRGLSYEQYF.